The rows below give T cell receptor beta chains drawn from one sample of a study of blood T cells in healthy people across ages. MiXCR, run by TCRdb on the 5' RACE reads, gives a single entry per CDR3 protein. Of 850,000 to 1,000,000 distinct CDR3 sequences listed, around 48% are singletons. Sequencing was performed on blood. The receptor set was obtained from a man aged 25 to 40 in good health. Both conserved end residues are part of each CDR3. A D gene is named only where the DNA matches it firmly.

NA NA TRBV4-2 CASSQDPGVFNEQYF
TRBD2 TRBJ2-5 TRBV6-2/TRBV6-3 CASSLLAGGLETQYF
TRBD1 TRBJ1-1 TRBV7-2 CASSFRTGGEAFF
TRBD1 TRBJ1-2 TRBV7-9 CASRLSTGSGYTF
NA TRBJ2-7 TRBV12-5 CASGPITAYEQYF
NA TRBJ2-3 TRBV7-3 CASSLGGATDTQYF
TRBD2 TRBJ2-3 TRBV4-1 CASSHLGGGTNTDTQYF
TRBD1 TRBJ1-2 TRBV5-5 CASSFSTGGNYGYTF
NA TRBJ2-7 TRBV5-1 CASSLIRDTYEQYF
NA TRBJ1-4 TRBV5-5 CASSRSRDEKLFF
NA TRBJ2-1 TRBV9 CASSVGDGYNEQFF
NA TRBJ2-1 TRBV28 CASTPRRAIIDSDEQFF
NA NA TRBV3-1 CASTHGGGSSYNEQYF
NA TRBJ1-5 TRBV25-1 CASSVGGWDNQPQHF
TRBD2 NA TRBV5-1 CASSLAGEGVLETQYF
NA TRBJ1-5 TRBV4-1 CASSQDGRRNDNQPQHF
TRBD2 TRBJ2-1 TRBV20-1 CSALGTSGGGSYNEQFF
TRBD2 TRBJ2-1 TRBV7-2 CASSRYSGVVNEQFF
NA TRBJ1-2 TRBV4-3 CASSQVIYSSPSLYGYTF
TRBD2 TRBJ2-3 TRBV15 CATSRGRSGSLDTQYF
TRBD1 TRBJ1-3 TRBV9 CASRGGGTGNTIYF
TRBD2 TRBJ2-1 TRBV5-1 CASSQTSGAVNEQFF
TRBD1 TRBJ1-1 TRBV7-9 CASSYPDRATEAFF
NA TRBJ1-3 TRBV5-1 CASSLDFGGVSSGNTIYF
NA TRBJ2-1 TRBV24-1 CATSDADRKLYNEQFF
NA TRBJ1-6 TRBV28 CASSRGGVNSPLHF
NA TRBJ1-5 TRBV29-1 CSVDVGNSNQPQHF
NA TRBJ2-7 TRBV7-9 CASGALYEQYF
TRBD1 TRBJ1-2 TRBV20-1 CSPKTGDGYTF
NA TRBJ2-5 TRBV4-2 CASSQDGAREGETQYF
TRBD1 TRBJ2-4 TRBV20-1 CSASPPSRTGGVAFKNIQYF
NA TRBJ2-1 TRBV7-7 CASSSMTGEGNEQFF
NA TRBJ2-3 TRBV2 CASNRASTDTQYF
TRBD1 TRBJ2-7 TRBV5-5 CASSSIRGFYEQYF
NA TRBJ2-3 TRBV15 CATSTGQGGKDTQYF
NA NA TRBV7-6 CASSLIVDAIGETQYF
TRBD1 TRBJ1-2 TRBV14 CASSLSGQGSYGYTF
NA TRBJ2-1 TRBV2 CASSEAKQFF
TRBD1 TRBJ2-7 TRBV20-1 CSAKVQGAQEQYF
TRBD1 TRBJ1-6 TRBV6-5 CASSYGTGGDSPLHF
NA TRBJ1-5 TRBV6-1 CASNPQGRNQPQHF
TRBD2 TRBJ2-1 TRBV7-2 CASSPPGLVYNEQFF
TRBD1 TRBJ2-1 TRBV2 CASTGVGQNEQFF
NA TRBJ2-1 TRBV3-1 CASSLRTDYNEQFF
TRBD1 TRBJ2-3 TRBV7-9 CASSLAQGADTDTQYF
NA TRBJ2-3 TRBV7-2 CASSSAVGLPDTQYF
TRBD1 TRBJ2-1 TRBV3-1 CASSPLGTGAYNEQFF
NA TRBJ2-6 TRBV10-3 CAIRTEISGANVLTF
NA TRBJ2-7 TRBV10-3 CAIPGTADYEQYF
NA TRBJ2-7 TRBV6-5 CASSREGNTYEQYF
NA TRBJ1-6 TRBV20-1 CSAGRSLSLQTNSPLHF
NA TRBJ2-5 TRBV4-3 CASSQDGPQRIETQYF
TRBD1 TRBJ1-5 TRBV28 CASSMHHRDRYQPQHF
TRBD1 TRBJ2-5 TRBV20-1 CSAYTGAGETQYF
NA TRBJ1-1 TRBV28 CASSSPREGHTEAFF